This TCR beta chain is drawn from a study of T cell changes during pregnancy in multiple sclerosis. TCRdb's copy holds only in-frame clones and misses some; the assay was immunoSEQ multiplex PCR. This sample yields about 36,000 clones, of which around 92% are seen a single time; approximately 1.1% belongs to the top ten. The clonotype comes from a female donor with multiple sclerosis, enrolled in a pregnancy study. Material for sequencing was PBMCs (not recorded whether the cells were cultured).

CDR3 protein: CASRLSVYSNQPQHF. The CDR3 region has the DNA TGTGCCAGTAGGTTGTCGGTATATAGCAATCAGCCCCAGCATTTT. The rearrangement joins TRBV19 to TRBJ1-5, with unresolved D. V shed 6 bases and J shed 0 bases, with 12 bases lying between them. The CDR3 spans 15 residues. Germline CDR1 LNHDA, CDR2 SQIVND (reference sequence).